This TCR beta chain came from a study of cytomegalovirus exposure and HLA in healthy donors. Findings and limits, study-wide: Both high specificity and high sensitivity reportedly marked the classifier's diagnosis of cytomegalovirus status. Among TCR beta chains of equal frequency, HLA-associated ones were more clonally expanded in a later analysis.

As for this clone: Its specificity is not known.

The PCR had 60 Vbeta and 13 Jbeta primers. Source study methods: Some 11 million of the approximately 80 million unique TCR beta chains counted in a later analysis were shared. Only in-frame clones appear in the TCRdb table, and some are missing; sequencing was by immunoSEQ multiplex PCR. D and trimming come from the DNA, and the V and J calls and clone size come from that table. The sample carries 140,000 or so clones, about 80% recorded once. With 8 bases removed from V and 5 bases from J, the gap between germline ends came to 20 bases. Per the germline V gene, CDR1 is MNHNS and CDR2 is SASEGT. CDR3 size: 15 residues.

This receptor was identified in a woman aged 18-29 years in good health and CMV-seropositive. Sequencing was carried out using PBMCs. This rearrangement joins TRBV6-1 to TRBJ2-3; the D gene is possibly TRBD2 (5 bases). CDR3 in amino acids: CASPLFPGIIDTQYF. The CDR3 region has the DNA TGTGCCAGCCCCCTCTTCCCGGGAATCATAGATACGCAGTATTTT.